This is a list of T cell receptor beta chains from one sample in a study of OX40 agonist ivuxolimab in advanced cancers. Clones were sequenced by immunoSEQ multiplex PCR, and TCRdb holds only the in-frame ones, with some missing. This table holds about 76,000 clones, 85% to 90% found once. The input for sequencing was CD4+ or CD8+ T cells sorted from blood, taken in a trial of the OX40 agonist ivuxolimab. The receptors stem from an adult with an advanced solid tumor such as melanoma, head and neck, liver or kidney cancer. The CDR3 runs from the conserved cysteine through the conserved F or W. The D gene is left open where the match is weak. Clone size is stated in some rows and not others, as once, few, many or a class when expanded.

d_call: .
j_call: TRBJ1-1
clone_size: .
v_call: TRBV7-9
cdr3_aa: CASSPAGTEAFF
cdr3_nt: TGTGCCAGCAGCCCTGCCGGCACTGAAGCTTTCTTT

d_call: .
j_call: TRBJ1-1
clone_size: .
v_call: TRBV11-2
cdr3_aa: CASSLGPQPGNTEAFF
cdr3_nt: TGTGCCAGCAGCTTAGGGCCACAACCAGGGAACACTGAAGCTTTCTTT

d_call: .
j_call: TRBJ2-2
clone_size: .
v_call: TRBV2
cdr3_aa: CASSEVAPSTLFF
cdr3_nt: TGTGCCAGCAGTGAAGTCGCACCCTCGACGCTGTTTTTT

d_call: .
j_call: TRBJ2-3
clone_size: .
v_call: TRBV14
cdr3_aa: CASSRRTTSTDTQYF
cdr3_nt: TGTGCCAGCAGCCGTCGGACGACTAGCACAGATACGCAGTATTTT

d_call: .
j_call: TRBJ2-7
clone_size: .
v_call: TRBV5-6
cdr3_aa: CASMRAGPYEQYF
cdr3_nt: TGTGCCAGCATGCGGGCAGGGCCCTACGAGCAGTACTTC

d_call: TRBD1
j_call: TRBJ2-7
clone_size: .
v_call: TRBV11-3
cdr3_aa: CASSPRTGGGTYEQYF
cdr3_nt: TGTGCCAGCAGCCCCCGCACAGGGGGCGGAACCTACGAGCAGTACTTC

d_call: .
j_call: TRBJ1-6
clone_size: .
v_call: TRBV30
cdr3_aa: CASGSRVHNSPLHF
cdr3_nt: TGTGCCTCGGGTAGTCGAGTTCATAATTCACCCCTCCACTTT

d_call: .
j_call: TRBJ2-4
clone_size: .
v_call: TRBV19
cdr3_aa: CASSIGASLGKNIQYF
cdr3_nt: TGTGCCAGTAGTATCGGGGCGAGTCTAGGCAAAAACATTCAGTACTTC

d_call: .
j_call: TRBJ1-1
clone_size: once
v_call: TRBV2
cdr3_aa: CATHGGQSTEAFF
cdr3_nt: TGTGCCACTCATGGGGGACAAAGCACTGAAGCTTTCTTT

d_call: TRBD1
j_call: TRBJ1-1
clone_size: .
v_call: TRBV9
cdr3_aa: CASSVNPGQDNTEAFF
cdr3_nt: TGTGCCAGCAGCGTAAACCCTGGACAGGATAACACTGAAGCTTTCTTT

d_call: .
j_call: TRBJ2-1
clone_size: .
v_call: TRBV11-2
cdr3_aa: CASLEGTLYNEQFF
cdr3_nt: TGTGCCAGCCTCGAAGGGACCTTATACAATGAGCAGTTCTTC

d_call: TRBD1
j_call: TRBJ1-1
clone_size: .
v_call: TRBV6-4
cdr3_aa: CASSQGQGDTEAFF
cdr3_nt: TGTGCCAGCAGTCAGGGACAGGGGGACACTGAAGCTTTCTTT

d_call: .
j_call: TRBJ2-3
clone_size: .
v_call: TRBV13
cdr3_aa: CASAWPTETSTDTQYF
cdr3_nt: TGTGCCAGCGCGTGGCCGACTGAGACTAGCACAGATACGCAGTATTTT

d_call: TRBD1
j_call: TRBJ2-7
clone_size: .
v_call: TRBV5-1
cdr3_aa: CASSPMTGINEQYF
cdr3_nt: TGCGCCAGCAGCCCGATGACAGGGATCAACGAGCAGTACTTC

d_call: .
j_call: TRBJ1-5
clone_size: .
v_call: TRBV27
cdr3_aa: CASSWGQNQPQHF
cdr3_nt: TGTGCCAGCAGTTGGGGGCAAAATCAGCCCCAGCATTTT

d_call: .
j_call: TRBJ1-2
clone_size: .
v_call: TRBV7-3
cdr3_aa: CASSPGTSNYGYTF
cdr3_nt: TGTGCCAGCAGCCCGGGGACGTCTAACTATGGCTACACCTTC

d_call: TRBD1
j_call: TRBJ1-4
clone_size: .
v_call: TRBV19
cdr3_aa: CASSILRTGGEKLFF
cdr3_nt: TGTGCCAGTAGTATTCTCCGGACAGGGGGAGAAAAACTGTTTTTT

d_call: TRBD2
j_call: TRBJ2-2
clone_size: .
v_call: TRBV4-1
cdr3_aa: CASSLGTSLGELFF
cdr3_nt: TGCGCCAGCAGCCTAGGGACTAGCCTGGGGGAGCTGTTTTTT

d_call: TRBD2
j_call: TRBJ2-7
clone_size: .
v_call: TRBV7-9
cdr3_aa: CASSHPGLAELYEQYF
cdr3_nt: TGTGCCAGCAGCCACCCGGGACTAGCGGAGCTCTACGAGCAGTACTTC

d_call: TRBD2
j_call: TRBJ2-1
clone_size: once
v_call: TRBV6-6
cdr3_aa: CASSYLGLAGNNEQFF
cdr3_nt: TGTGCCAGCAGTTACCTGGGGCTAGCGGGTAACAATGAGCAGTTCTTC

d_call: .
j_call: TRBJ2-5
clone_size: .
v_call: TRBV5-1
cdr3_aa: CASTVWGDWRETQYF
cdr3_nt: TGCGCCAGCACCGTTTGGGGGGATTGGAGGGAGACCCAGTACTTC

d_call: .
j_call: TRBJ1-1
clone_size: .
v_call: TRBV19
cdr3_aa: CASSSQGGASEAFF
cdr3_nt: TGTGCCAGTAGTTCTCAGGGCGGGGCGTCTGAAGCTTTCTTT

d_call: TRBD1
j_call: TRBJ1-2
clone_size: .
v_call: TRBV28
cdr3_aa: CASGGDRLSFGYTF
cdr3_nt: TGTGCCAGCGGGGGGGACAGGTTGTCCTTTGGCTACACCTTC

d_call: .
j_call: TRBJ1-5
clone_size: .
v_call: TRBV7-8
cdr3_aa: CASSLGTSRGQPQHF
cdr3_nt: TGTGCCAGCAGCTTAGGGACCTCCCGCGGTCAGCCCCAGCATTTT

d_call: .
j_call: TRBJ2-2
clone_size: .
v_call: TRBV9
cdr3_aa: CASSPRVGEYTGELFF
cdr3_nt: TGTGCCAGCAGCCCCCGGGTGGGGGAATACACCGGGGAGCTGTTTTTT

d_call: .
j_call: TRBJ2-7
clone_size: .
v_call: TRBV23-1
cdr3_aa: CASSQSYGYSYEQYF
cdr3_nt: TGCGCCAGCAGTCAATCCTATGGATACTCCTACGAGCAGTACTTC

d_call: TRBD2
j_call: TRBJ2-1
clone_size: once
v_call: TRBV11-2
cdr3_aa: CASSLEGLGNNEQFF
cdr3_nt: TGTGCCAGCAGCTTAGAGGGACTAGGGAACAATGAGCAGTTCTTC

d_call: TRBD2
j_call: TRBJ2-1
clone_size: .
v_call: TRBV12-5
cdr3_aa: CASAPRGGMDEQFF
cdr3_nt: TGTGCTAGTGCCCCGCGGGGGGGAATGGATGAGCAGTTCTTC

d_call: TRBD1
j_call: TRBJ2-7
clone_size: once
v_call: TRBV7-9
cdr3_aa: CASSSLGTGRIEQYF
cdr3_nt: TGTGCCAGCAGCTCACTCGGGACAGGGAGAATCGAGCAGTACTTC

d_call: .
j_call: TRBJ2-7
clone_size: .
v_call: TRBV18
cdr3_aa: CASSPREGLSYEQYF
cdr3_nt: TGTGCCAGCTCACCACGCGAGGGCCTCTCCTACGAGCAGTACTTC

d_call: TRBD1
j_call: TRBJ2-7
clone_size: .
v_call: TRBV18
cdr3_aa: CASSPGQGLYEQYF
cdr3_nt: TGTGCCAGCTCACCCGGACAGGGACTCTACGAGCAGTACTTC

d_call: .
j_call: TRBJ2-7
clone_size: .
v_call: TRBV7-9
cdr3_aa: CASRADVGYEQYF
cdr3_nt: TGTGCCAGCAGGGCAGACGTAGGCTACGAGCAGTACTTC

d_call: .
j_call: TRBJ2-5
clone_size: .
v_call: TRBV18
cdr3_aa: CASSLLNHGPIRETQYF
cdr3_nt: TGTGCCAGCTCACTTCTTAACCATGGCCCAATCAGAGAGACCCAGTACTTC

d_call: .
j_call: TRBJ1-6
clone_size: .
v_call: TRBV28
cdr3_aa: CASSRPSAGDYNSPLHF
cdr3_nt: TGTGCCAGCAGTAGACCCTCCGCAGGGGACTATAATTCACCCCTCCACTTT

d_call: TRBD2
j_call: TRBJ2-1
clone_size: .
v_call: TRBV9
cdr3_aa: CASSGTSGSIFF
cdr3_nt: TGTGCCAGCAGCGGGACTAGCGGGAGCATTTTCTTC

d_call: .
j_call: TRBJ2-3
clone_size: .
v_call: TRBV20-1
cdr3_aa: CSASFVDTQYF
cdr3_nt: TGCAGTGCTAGTTTTGTAGATACGCAGTATTTT

d_call: .
j_call: TRBJ1-5
clone_size: .
v_call: TRBV27
cdr3_aa: CASREAGGNQPQHF
cdr3_nt: TGTGCCAGCAGAGAAGCGGGGGGAAATCAGCCCCAGCATTTT